The clone carrying this TCR beta chain was counted only a few times. Regarding treatment: some 20 received Ad26.COV2.S at low or high dose, single or two shots; about 5 received placebo; per-sample allocation not given. Day 63 after the first vaccine or placebo injection was the time point for sampling. This vaccine is an Ad26 vector that expresses the Wuhan-strain SARS-CoV-2 spike. Germline V gene data show CDR1 as SGHAT and CDR2 as FQNNGV. V lost 4 bases to trimming and J lost 5 bases, with 20 bases between them. The CDR3 is 16 amino acids. The sample originates from a study of Ad26.COV2.S vaccination and SARS-CoV-2 variants. Measured with immunoSEQ multiplex PCR; TCRdb has only the in-frame clones, and not every one. The sample consists of some 390,000 clones, about 88% of them appearing once.

The chain couples TRBV11-2 to TRBJ1-2; no clear D gene. The sequence came from a person aged 18-65 years who received the Ad26.COV2.S COVID-19 vaccine or a placebo. The specimen comprised peripheral blood, sampled in a trial of Ad26.COV2.S vaccine versus placebo. The CDR3 here is CASSSYLSGSSYGYTF. DNA of the CDR3: TGTGCCAGCAGCTCCTACCTTTCGGGGTCGAGTTATGGCTACACCTTC.